A single sample gave rise to the 30 T cell receptor beta chains below, sequenced in a study of cytomegalovirus exposure and HLA in healthy donors. In the PCR, 60 Vbeta and 13 Jbeta primers were used. TCRdb's table, derived via immunoSEQ multiplex PCR, lists solely in-frame clones and lacks some. The sample consists of roughly 250,000 clones, 70% to 90% of them appearing once. Sequencing was done on a sample of PBMCs. The receptors derive from a woman between 40 and 50 years old in good health and CMV-seropositive.

This rearrangement joins TRBV4-3 to TRBJ2-7; tentatively, D is TRBD1 (6 bases). The CDR3 runs 16 residues. V lost 2 bases, J lost 1 base, and 15 bases lay in between. The germline CDR1 and CDR2 sequences are LGHNA and YSLEER. CDR3 amino acids: CASSQTRDTGSYEQYF. Here the CDR3 DNA reads TGCGCCAGCAGCCAAACCCGGGATACAGGGTCCTACGAGCAGTACTTC.

The V and J genes are TRBV18 and TRBJ2-3; the match to TRBD1 covers 7 bases. CDR3 length: 18 amino acids. V trimming: 4 bases; J trimming: 4 bases; junction bases outside the gene matches: 17. The V gene's germline CDR1 is KGHSH and CDR2 LQKENI. CDR3 in amino acids: CASSRWVQRQGASDTQYF. Here the CDR3 DNA reads TGTGCCAGCTCACGTTGGGTCCAACGACAGGGAGCTTCAGATACGCAGTATTTT.

This clone came up once. CDR3 in amino acids: CASSLTGSFNQPQHF. The CDR3 nucleotides read TGTGCCAGCAGTTTAACAGGCAGCTTCAATCAGCCCCAGCATTTT. V gene TRBV6-5 combines with J gene TRBJ1-5; tentatively, D is TRBD1 (5 bases). The V gene lost 4 bases and the J gene lost 3 bases, with 13 bases spanning the gap. The CDR3 is 15 amino acids. CDR1 is MNHEY and CDR2 is SVGAGI in the germline V gene.

The chain joins TRBV5-6 to TRBJ2-3; 8 nucleotides agree with TRBD2. Germline V gives CDR1 SGHDT, CDR2 YYEEEE. The CDR3 length is 17 residues. The ends lost 4 bases at V and 6 bases at J; junction bases unmatched: 16. Here the CDR3 DNA reads TGTGCCAGCAGCATCCGAGCGGGAGTGCCTTCCGTGGATACGCAGTATTTT. Protein sequence: CASSIRAGVPSVDTQYF.

This clone was observed a single time. V and J are TRBV15 and TRBJ1-4, with 9 bases that match TRBD1. V dropped 0 bases and J dropped 10; count of bases not matched to a gene: 9. CDR1 is LNHNV and CDR2 is YYDKDF in the germline V gene (reference sequence). This CDR3 spans 16 amino acids. The CDR3 DNA is TGTGCCACCAGCAGAGATCTCGGGACAGGGCTGGGAAAACTGTTTTTT. As protein: CATSRDLGTGLGKLFF. Full variable domain (rest looked up from reference TRBV15 and TRBJ1-4): DAMVIQNPRYQVTQFGKPVTLSCSQTLNHNVMYWYQQKSSQAPKLLFHYYDKDFNNEADTPDNFQSRRPNTSFCFLDIRSPGLGDTAMYLCATSRDLGTGLGKLFFGSGTQLSVL.

V and J are TRBV9 and TRBJ2-5; D perhaps matches TRBD1 (6 bases). The closer fit of TRBJ2-7 to the DNA end suggests the J call may be wrong. This CDR3 region has 13 residues. The germline CDR1 and CDR2 sequences are SGDLS and YYNGEE. CDR3 DNA sequence: TGTGCCAGCAGCGTAGGGGACATCAACGAGCAGTACTTC. Amino acids: CASSVGDINEQYF.

This clone was observed a few times. This rearrangement joins TRBV5-1 to TRBJ2-3; 7 nucleotides line up with TRBD2. The CDR3 consists of 15 residues. J lost 1 base, V lost 3 bases, and 5 bases had no gene match. Looked up from germline, CDR1 is SGHRS and CDR2 is YFSETQ. The CDR3 nucleotides are TGCGCCAGCAGCTCCGGGAGGCTCGGCACAGATACGCAGTATTTT. Translated, it gives CASSSGRLGTDTQYF.

This chain uses TRBV27 with TRBJ1-3; unclear D gene. The germline gives CDR1 MNHEY, CDR2 SMNVEV (reference sequence). V was cut by 3 bases and J by 4 bases, with 7 bases left in between. There are 13 residues in the CDR3. CDR3 DNA sequence: TGTGCCAGCAGTTTGAGATCAGGAAACACCATATATTTT. It specifies CASSLRSGNTIYF.

Only one count was recorded for this clone. The chain combines TRBV28 with TRBJ2-7; 8 bases match TRBD1. The CDR3 is 14 amino acids. J gave up 7 bases and V 6 bases, and 11 bases lay outside the gene matches. In germline, CDR1 is MDHEN, CDR2 SYDVKM. The CDR3 loop reads CASSLDRGVWEQYF. CDR3 bases: TGTGCCAGCAGCCTTGACAGGGGAGTATGGGAGCAGTACTTC. Combining the CDR3 with reference TRBV28 and TRBJ2-7 gives the whole variable domain DVKVTQSSRYLVKRTGEKVFLECVQDMDHENMFWYRQDPGLGLRLIYFSYDVKMKEKGDIPEGYSVSREKKERFSLILESASTNQTSMYLCASSLDRGVWEQYFGPGTRLTVT.

This chain joins TRBV5-1 and TRBJ1-1; 9 nucleotides line up with TRBD1. V dropped 4 bases and J dropped 4; count of bases not matched to a gene: 11. Germline lookup yields CDR1 SGHRS and CDR2 YFSETQ. CDR3 length: 16 residues. Here the CDR3 reads CASSLRTGEASTEAFF. CDR3 coding DNA: TGCGCCAGCAGCCTTCGGACAGGGGAGGCTAGCACTGAAGCTTTCTTT.

The chain is built from TRBV19 and TRBJ1-5; D is ambiguous. CDR1 is LNHDA, CDR2 SQIVND, per germline (reference sequence). This CDR3 region has 16 residues. V dropped 7 bases and J dropped 4 bases, with 20 bases sitting between them. The CDR3 DNA is TGTGCCAGTACGGGAGGGCCGGATGAACCGAATCAGCCCCAGCATTTT. It is translated as CASTGGPDEPNQPQHF. The whole variable domain, filled in from reference TRBV19 and TRBJ1-5, reads DGGITQSPKYLFRKEGQNVTLSCEQNLNHDAMYWYRQDPGQGLRLIYYSQIVNDFQKGDIAEGYSVSREKKESFPLTVTSAQKNPTAFYLCASTGGPDEPNQPQHFGDGTRLSIL.

The chain combines TRBV19 with TRBJ2-5; 7 bases match TRBD1. Losses at the gene ends were 4 bases for V and 4 bases for J; bases not matched to a gene: 6. The CDR3 extends over 14 amino acids. From germline, CDR1 is LNHDA and CDR2 SQIVND (reference sequence). The CDR3 DNA reads TGTGCCAGTAGTAATCGCGCAGGGGGAGAGACCCAGTACTTC. Encoded protein: CASSNRAGGETQYF.

The J gene is TRBJ1-2, the V gene TRBV7-9, with a tentative D call TRBD1 (6 bases). Germline loops: CDR1 SEHNR, CDR2 FQNEAQ (reference sequence). The germline V and J ends were trimmed by 8 bases and 8 bases, with 21 bases remaining between them. The CDR3 totals 14 residues. For the CDR3, the DNA is TGTGCCAGCGGGGGTGGGACAAGGTCCGACGGCTACACCTTC. Its protein is CASGGGTRSDGYTF.

The rearrangement joins TRBV28 to TRBJ1-6; TRBD1 might be the D (5 bases). V lost 6 bases to trimming and J lost 6 bases, with 12 bases between them. This CDR3 spans 14 amino acids. Germline V lookup: CDR1 MDHEN, CDR2 SYDVKM. CDR3 in amino acids: CASRSLQVNSPLHF. In DNA form, the CDR3 reads TGTGCCAGCAGAAGTTTACAGGTTAATTCACCCCTCCACTTT. The full variable domain, rest sourced from reference TRBV28 and TRBJ1-6, is DVKVTQSSRYLVKRTGEKVFLECVQDMDHENMFWYRQDPGLGLRLIYFSYDVKMKEKGDIPEGYSVSREKKERFSLILESASTNQTSMYLCASRSLQVNSPLHFGNGTRLTVT.

This sequence joins TRBV7-9 and TRBJ2-1; D perhaps matches TRBD1 (5 bases). V was shortened by 2 bases and J by 4 bases, with 15 bases between the two germline ends. Looked up from germline, CDR1 is SEHNR and CDR2 is FQNEAQ (reference sequence). The CDR3 has 16 amino acids. This CDR3 reads CASSLIAREVYNEQFF. CDR3 nucleotides: TGTGCCAGCAGCTTAATCGCCAGGGAAGTGTACAATGAGCAGTTCTTC. The variable domain in full, with the rest retrieved from reference TRBV7-9 and TRBJ2-1, is DTGVSQNPRHKITKRGQNVTFRCDPISEHNRLYWYRQTLGQGPEFLTYFQNEAQLEKSRLLSDRFSAERPKGSFSTLEIQRTEQGDSAMYLCASSLIAREVYNEQFFGPGTRLTVL.

Here the CDR3 reads CASSSTGPGANVLTF. CDR3 sequence (DNA): TGTGCCAGCAGTTCAACAGGGCCCGGGGCCAACGTCCTGACTTTC. This chain joins TRBV28 and TRBJ2-6; D is possibly TRBD1 (6 bases). CDR1 and CDR2 (germline): MDHEN, SYDVKM. This CDR3 has 15 amino acids. Trimming pared 4 bases from V and 4 bases from J, leaving 11 bases between.

This chain connects TRBV11-3 to TRBJ2-3; 9 nucleotides match TRBD2. Losses at the gene ends were 1 base for V and 6 bases for J; bases not matched to a gene: 2. The CDR3 runs to 14 residues. The germline gives CDR1 SGHNT, CDR2 YENEEA. In nucleotides, the CDR3 is TGTGCCAGCAGCTTAGTTAGCGGGAGTGATACGCAGTATTTT. Its protein product is CASSLVSGSDTQYF.

This rearrangement joins TRBV7-9 to TRBJ2-6; D not certain. In germline, CDR1 is SEHNR, CDR2 FQNEAQ (reference sequence). V lost 5 bases and J 0 bases, leaving 17 bases between the germline ends. This CDR3 region has 18 residues. The CDR3 protein is CASSVRGETSSGANVLTF. The CDR3 region has the DNA TGTGCCAGCAGCGTTAGAGGTGAAACCAGCTCTGGGGCCAACGTCCTGACTTTC.

This chain uses TRBV28 with TRBJ2-7; 7 nucleotides align to TRBD1. The germline V gene has CDR1 MDHEN and CDR2 SYDVKM. Trimming cost V 6 bases and J 4 bases; bases outside gene matches: 6. The CDR3 consists of 13 residues. CDR3 residues: CASRGTDLYEQYF. The CDR3 nucleotides are TGTGCCAGCAGGGGGACAGATTTATACGAGCAGTACTTC.

This clone was observed a few times. This sequence joins TRBV18 and TRBJ1-2; D is ambiguous. Germline CDR1 reads KGHSH; CDR2 reads LQKENI. Deletions cut 2 bases from V and 6 bases from J, with 16 bases between. This CDR3 comprises 15 residues. CDR3 bases: TGTGCCAGCTCACCATATACGTTGGTGGAGGATGGCTACACCTTC. Its protein is CASSPYTLVEDGYTF.

The CDR3 loop is CATDLAGGLYNEQFF. Here the CDR3 DNA reads TGTGCCACTGACTTAGCGGGAGGGCTTTACAATGAGCAGTTCTTC. V gene TRBV10-3 combines with J gene TRBJ2-1; 11 nucleotides line up with TRBD2. Trimming cost V 10 bases and J 4 bases; bases outside gene matches: 9. CDR1 ENHRY and CDR2 SYGVKD come from the germline V gene. CDR3 size: 15 residues.

The gene calls are TRBV7-3 and TRBJ1-1, with D possibly TRBD1 on 5 matching bases. The V gene lost 3 bases and the J gene lost 4 bases, with 12 bases spanning the gap. The V gene's germline CDR1 is SGHTA and CDR2 FQGTGA. The CDR3 is 14 amino acids. For the CDR3, the DNA is TGTGCCAGCAGCTTTGGGGGAGGTAGCACTGAAGCTTTCTTT. Its translation: CASSFGGGSTEAFF.

The chain employs TRBV6-1 and TRBJ1-2; TRBD1 agrees at 7 bases. Germline CDR1 and CDR2: MNHNS and SASEGT. With 4 bases clipped from V and 1 base from J, the junction kept 9 bases outside the gene matches. This CDR3 is built from 16 residues. The CDR3 bases are TGTGCCAGCAGTGGGGCCGTGACAGGGCATAACTATGGCTACACCTTC. As protein: CASSGAVTGHNYGYTF.

The chain employs TRBV27 and TRBJ2-7; D possibly corresponds to TRBD2 (5 bases). CDR3 length equals 15 residues. Germline V gives CDR1 MNHEY, CDR2 SMNVEV (reference sequence). V lost 7 bases to trimming and J lost 2 bases, with 18 bases between them. The CDR3 nucleotides are TGTGCCAGCACCCTTTGGCCAGCGGAAACCTACGAGCAGTACTTC. Protein: CASTLWPAETYEQYF.

J is TRBJ1-1 and V is TRBV5-1, with 9 bases lining up with TRBD1. CDR1 is SGHRS and CDR2 is YFSETQ in the germline V gene. V lost 2 bases to trimming and J lost 3 bases; unmatched junction nucleotides: 11. The CDR3 covers 17 residues. The CDR3 DNA reads TGCGCCAGCAGCTTCCATGGGACAGGGAACCTCGACACTGAAGCTTTCTTT. Translation gives CASSFHGTGNLDTEAFF.

With respect to this clone: Other DNA sequences from this sample encode an identical CDR3 as well. This chain uses TRBV6-5 with TRBJ1-1; D is unresolved. V lost 0 bases, J lost 4 bases, and 6 bases lay in between. Germline CDR1 reads MNHEY; CDR2 reads SVGAGI. The CDR3 is 13 residues long. The CDR3 reads CASSYSGGTEAFF. In DNA form, the CDR3 reads TGTGCCAGCAGTTACTCGGGAGGCACTGAAGCTTTCTTT.

This chain uses TRBV29-1 with TRBJ1-2; TRBD1 aligns across 10 bases. CDR3 length: 13 amino acids. V gave up 7 bases and J gave up 7 bases; unmatched junction bases: 9. The germline gives CDR1 SQVTM, CDR2 ANQGSEA. As DNA, the CDR3 is TGCAGCGCCGGTCCCGGGACAGGGGTTGGCTACACCTTC. It yields the protein CSAGPGTGVGYTF.

This chain connects TRBV5-1 to TRBJ2-7, with TRBD1 matching over 9 bases. From germline, CDR1 is SGHRS and CDR2 YFSETQ. Trimming took 4 bases from V and 6 from J; bases not matched to a gene: 8. The CDR3 contains 14 residues. The CDR3 DNA follows: TGCGCCAGCAGCAGGGGACAGGGCCCATCCGAGCAGTACTTC. It translates to CASSRGQGPSEQYF.

This sequence joins TRBV7-2 and TRBJ2-5, with a tentative D call TRBD2 (6 bases). Trimming took 1 base from V and 5 from J, leaving 14 bases between them. CDR3 length equals 15 residues. The germline CDR1 and CDR2 sequences are SGHTA and FQGNSA. Here the CDR3 DNA reads TGTGCCAGCAGCTTAGTGGCGGGGCCCAGGGAGACCCAGTACTTC. Its protein is CASSLVAGPRETQYF.

The chain recombines TRBV5-1 with TRBJ2-2, with 8 bases that match TRBD2. Germline V gives CDR1 SGHRS, CDR2 YFSETQ. CDR3 size: 15 residues. The ends lost 1 base at V and 7 bases at J; junction bases unmatched: 6. The CDR3 spells CASSLTGGPGGELFF. In nucleotides, the CDR3 is TGCGCCAGCAGCTTGACGGGAGGGCCGGGCGGGGAGCTGTTTTTT.